The 27 T cell receptor beta chains below all came from one sample that was sequenced in a study of tissue T cells after allogeneic stem cell transplantation. Method: immunoSEQ multiplex PCR; TCRdb's copy keeps in-frame clones and lacks some. This table holds about 4,200 clones, approximately 59% found once. Time point here: mouse harvest day 7 after allogeneic transplant. Mouse grafts combined 10^7 T-cell-depleted bone marrow cells with 10^6 splenic CD5+ T cells. Sequencing used spleen. The receptors shown here come from a female BALB/c mouse given C57BL/6 T cells with graft-versus-host disease after an allogeneic hematopoietic cell transplant.

On this clone itself: Gene names are mouse gene names. The read ends 1 residue early relative to the CDR3; the germline J gene fills the gap. This chain links TRBV13-1 with TRBJ2-5; TRBD1 matches at 8 bases. The CDR3 consists of 13 residues. Germline trimming cut 1 base from V and 9 bases from J; bases unmatched to any gene: 4. CDR1 is NSHNY, CDR2 SYGAGN, per germline. CDR3 sequence reads: CASSDPGQETQYF. The part of the CDR3 DNA that was read is TGTGCCAGCAGTGATCCGGGACAGGAGACCCAGTAC.

About this clone itself: A read error is the likely source, as a far larger clone sits one nucleotide away. Mouse gene names and germline throughout. The CDR3 end falls 1 residue outside the read, so it is completed with the germline J gene. This rearrangement joins TRBV13-1 to TRBJ2-7; 14 bases agree with TRBD2. Germline V gives CDR1 NSHNY, CDR2 SYGAGN. This CDR3 spans 15 amino acids. CDR3 sequence: CARSDGGLGGLEQYF. The CDR3 bases that were read are TGTGCCCGCAGTGATGGGGGACTGGGGGGGCTTGAACAGTAC.

On this clone itself: The gene symbols are mouse symbols. The missing CDR3 end, 1 residue past where the read stops, is filled in from the germline J gene. The chain joins TRBV13-1 to TRBJ2-5; 7 nucleotides line up with TRBD1. The CDR3 covers 13 residues. J gave up 0 bases and V 6 bases, and 1 base lay outside the gene matches. Germline V gene data show CDR1 as NSHNY and CDR2 as SYGAGN. The CDR3 is CASKQGNQDTQYF. The DNA read from the CDR3 is TGTGCCAGCAAACAGGGGAACCAAGACACCCAGTAC.

Points on this clone: The gene names given are mouse names. From the germline J gene comes the end of the CDR3, since the read stops 1 residue before it. The chain joins TRBV13-2 to TRBJ2-5, with 13 bases lining up with TRBD2. V dropped 2 bases and J dropped 8; count of bases not matched to a gene: 2. The CDR3 is 14 residues long. The germline V gene has CDR1 NNHNN and CDR2 SYGAGS (reference sequence). CDR3 loop: CASGERDWGGTQYF. CDR3 DNA, as far as it was read: TGTGCCAGCGGTGAACGGGACTGGGGGGGCACCCAGTAC.

As concerns this clone: Mouse gene names apply. The read finishes 1 residue shy of the CDR3 end, and the germline J gene is used to complete it. V is TRBV3 and J is TRBJ2-7, with 12 bases fitting TRBD2. The CDR3 runs to 14 residues. Trimming at V came to 5 bases and at J to 7 bases, leaving 6 bases not matched to a gene. In germline, CDR1 is SNHLY, CDR2 FYNGKV (reference sequence). The sequenced CDR3 bases are TGTGCCAGCAGCGGTCGACTGGGGGGGCGAGAACAGTAC. Its translation: CASSGRLGGREQY. The entire CDR3 protein reads CASSGRLGGREQYF. The variable domain in full, with the rest retrieved from reference TRBV3 and TRBJ2-7, is GPKVLQIPSHQIIDMGQMVTLNCDPVSNHLYFYWYKQILGQQMEFLVNFYNGKVMEKSKLFKDQFSVERPDGSYFTLKIQPTALEDSAVYFCASSGRLGGREQYFGPGTRLTVL.

Comment on this clone: The genes are named according to mouse. The read stops 1 residue short of the end of the CDR3; the missing end is completed from the germline J gene. The chain carries TRBV29 and TRBJ1-1, with 8 bases aligning to TRBD1. CDR1 and CDR2 (germline): MSHET, SYDVDS. The CDR3 consists of 11 residues. J gave up 7 bases and V 6 bases, and 1 base lay outside the gene matches. CDR3 DNA, as far as it was read: TGTGCTAGCAGCGGGACAGGAGAAGTCTTC. The encoded protein is CASSGTGEVF. Given in full, the CDR3 is CASSGTGEVFF.

This clone was seen a few times. The gene names given are mouse names. The sequence runs out 1 residue before the end of the CDR3; the remainder is reconstructed from the germline J gene. The chain is built from TRBV12-1 and TRBJ2-7, with D possibly being TRBD1 or TRBD2 (5 bases each). The CDR3 has 14 amino acids. Deletions cut 0 bases from V and 4 bases from J, with 12 bases between. Germline values: CDR1 SGHSN, CDR2 HYEKVE. The sequenced CDR3 bases are TGTGCCAGCTCTCTCGATTCGGGGCTTTATGAACAGTAC. This translates into CASSLDSGLYEQY. In full, the CDR3 reads CASSLDSGLYEQYF. The entire variable domain, with the rest obtained from reference TRBV12-1 and TRBJ2-7, is as follows: DSGVVQSPRHIIKEKGGRSVLTCIPISGHSNVVWYQQTLGKELKFLIQHYEKVERDKGFLPSRFSVQQFDDYHSEMNMSALELEDSAMYFCASSLDSGLYEQYFGPGTRLTVL.

This clone was observed a few times. Mouse gene names and germline throughout. The read gets to within 1 residue of the CDR3 end, and the germline J gene fills in the rest. The chain joins TRBV16 to TRBJ1-6; D not resolved. TRBJ1-6 is flagged as an ORF with uncertain function. V dropped 1 base and J dropped 7 bases, with 5 bases sitting between them. This CDR3 has 13 amino acids. Germline CDR1 is SGHSA and CDR2 is FRNQAP. The CDR3 reads CASSLGGNSPLYF. The covered CDR3 bases are TGTGCAAGCAGCTTAGGCGGGAATTCGCCCCTCTAC.

Points on this clone: Gene names refer to mouse genes. The read ends 1 residue before the CDR3 terminus; that terminus is restored from the germline J gene. This chain connects TRBV13-3 to TRBJ2-4; a possible D gene is TRBD1 (6 bases). Trimming left V 2 bases short and J 0 bases short, with 13 bases between. CDR3 length: 16 amino acids. Germline V gives CDR1 NNHDY, CDR2 SYVADS. The covered CDR3 bases are TGTGCCAGCAGTGAAGGGCAGGGGTCTAGTCAAAACACCTTGTAC. Its protein is CASSEGQGSSQNTLY. The whole CDR3 region reads CASSEGQGSSQNTLYF.

This clone occurred a few times. The genes are named according to mouse. The read falls 1 residue short of the CDR3 end, and the missing part is taken from the germline J gene. The J gene is TRBJ2-7, the V gene TRBV5; the match to TRBD2 covers 11 bases. This CDR3 region has 15 residues. After removal of 2 bases from V and 3 bases from J, the junction contained 3 bases not matched to a gene. The germline V gene encodes CDR1 LGHNA and CDR2 YNLKQL (reference sequence). CDR3 bases read: TGTGCCAGCAGCCAAACCGGGACTGGGGGCTATGAACAGTAC. This sequence encodes CASSQTGTGGYEQY. The full CDR3 is CASSQTGTGGYEQYF.

This clone was found a few times. The gene names here belong to mouse. The sequence runs out 1 residue before the end of the CDR3; the remainder is reconstructed from the germline J gene. The chain is built from TRBV1 and TRBJ1-3; no clear D gene. Per the germline V gene, CDR1 is NSQYPW and CDR2 is LRSPGD (reference sequence). Trimming shortened V by 1 base and J by 0 bases, and 4 bases separated the two germline ends. CDR3 length: 14 amino acids. The CDR3 loop is CTCSAAISGNTLYF. The CDR3 DNA, read in part, is TGCACCTGCAGTGCAGCCATTTCTGGAAATACGCTCTAT.

For this clone: The listed genes are named as in mouse. The observed sequence ends 1 residue before the CDR3 terminus, with the missing tail filled in from the germline J gene. This chain connects TRBV23 to TRBJ2-4; TRBD1 reflects the table's D call only, with no check against the DNA. The CDR3 runs to 14 residues. Germline V CDR1 and CDR2: KGHTA, FQNQQP. The CDR3 is CSSSQTGGQNTLYF. The CDR3 bases that were read are TGCTCCAGCAGTCAGACAGGGGGCCAAAACACCTTGTAC.

Concerning this clone itself: Germline and genes: mouse. From the germline J gene comes the end of the CDR3, since the read stops 1 residue before it. This chain connects TRBV5 to TRBJ2-2; D is possibly TRBD1 or TRBD2 (5 bases each). The ends were cut back, 1 base at V and 4 bases at J, with 10 bases in the middle. There are 15 residues in the CDR3. Germline CDR1 is LGHNA and CDR2 is YNLKQL (reference sequence). Incomplete CDR3 DNA: TGTGCCAGCAGCCAAGTCGGGGCAGGCACCGGGCAGCTCTAC. Translated: CASSQVGAGTGQLY. The full CDR3 is CASSQVGAGTGQLYF.

This clone was counted only a few times. Gene names are the mouse ones. The read ends 1 residue before the CDR3 terminus; that terminus is restored from the germline J gene. The rearrangement uses TRBV13-2 and TRBJ2-5; no clear D. CDR1 and CDR2 (germline): NNHNN, SYGAGS (reference sequence). The CDR3 covers 12 residues. Trimming removed 3 bases from V and 3 bases from J, with 5 bases in between. The sequenced CDR3 bases are TGTGCCAGCGGTGGACAACAAGACACCCAGTAC. As protein: CASGGQQDTQY. The entire CDR3 reads CASGGQQDTQYF.

This clone turned up a few times. Genes here carry mouse names. From the germline J gene comes the end of the CDR3, since the read stops 1 residue before it. The rearrangement joins TRBV13-3 to TRBJ1-4, with TRBD1 matching over 8 bases. Germline V gene lookup returns CDR1 NNHDY and CDR2 SYVADS. There are 14 residues in the CDR3. Trimming cost V 3 bases and J 3 bases; bases outside gene matches: 1. The sequenced part of the CDR3 DNA is TGTGCCAGCAGTGGACAGGGGACCAACGAAAGATTATTT. Protein sequence: CASSGQGTNERLF. The full CDR3 protein is CASSGQGTNERLFF.

About this clone itself: Gene labels here are mouse ones. The read halts 1 residue ahead of the CDR3 end, with the missing end drawn from the germline J gene. The chain joins TRBV31 to TRBJ2-7; unclear D gene. V was shortened by 1 base and J by 3 bases, with 7 bases between the two germline ends. Germline CDR1 reads GKSSPN; CDR2 reads SITVG. The CDR3 is made up of 12 amino acids. CDR3 DNA (partial): TGTGCCTGGAGTCCGGACGGCTATGAACAGTAC. Encoded protein: CAWSPDGYEQY. The CDR3 in its entirety is CAWSPDGYEQYF.

The sample holds a few counts of this clone. The listed genes are named as in mouse. The CDR3 goes on 1 residue after the read ends, and that part is filled in from the germline J gene. The J gene is TRBJ2-4, the V gene TRBV26; 9 nucleotides agree with TRBD2. The CDR3 sequence is 14 residues long. The V and J ends lost 5 bases and 5 bases, in that order; junction bases with no gene match: 5. CDR1 and CDR2 (germline): KGHPV, FQNQEV (reference sequence). The DNA read from the CDR3 is TGTGCCAGCAGTATGACTGGGGGTCTAAACACCTTGTAC. Protein sequence: CASSMTGGLNTLY. The whole CDR3 protein reads CASSMTGGLNTLYF.

This clone was counted between two and nine times. Each gene name is a mouse one. The read falls 1 residue short of the CDR3 end, and the missing part is taken from the germline J gene. The chain employs TRBV16 and TRBJ2-4; the D is unclear. The length of the CDR3 is 12 residues. The V end lost 5 bases, the J end lost 0 bases, and 3 bases lay between the germline ends. Germline V gives CDR1 SGHSA, CDR2 FRNQAP. CDR3 DNA (partial): TGTGCAAGCAGCCTTAGTCAAAACACCTTGTAC. Its translation: CASSLSQNTLY. The entire CDR3 protein is CASSLSQNTLYF.

Concerning this clone itself: Germline and genes: mouse. The sequenced fragment ends 1 residue before the CDR3 boundary, so the rest is inferred from the germline J gene. The gene calls are TRBV13-2 and TRBJ2-5; D gene unclear. CDR3 length equals 12 residues. V lost 0 bases to trimming and J lost 6 bases, with 5 bases between them. From germline, CDR1 is NNHNN and CDR2 SYGAGS (reference sequence). CDR3 DNA, as far as it was read: TGTGCCAGCGGTGATGCGTACGACACCCAGTAC. It is translated as CASGDAYDTQY. Given in full, the CDR3 is CASGDAYDTQYF.

This clone was counted between two and nine times. Gene names refer to mouse genes. Read data end 1 residue before the CDR3 end; the end is taken from the germline J gene. The chain recombines TRBV19 with TRBJ2-7, with TRBD2 matching over 8 bases. Germline V gene lookup returns CDR1 FNHDT and CDR2 SITEND (reference sequence). Germline trimming cut 0 bases from V and 6 bases from J; bases unmatched to any gene: 5. This CDR3 comprises 14 residues. This chain's CDR3 is CASSIEGGAPEQYF. The CDR3 DNA, read in part, is TGTGCCAGCAGTATAGAGGGGGGGGCGCCTGAACAGTAC.

Of note for this clone: The gene names given are mouse names. The read finishes 1 residue shy of the CDR3 end, and the germline J gene is used to complete it. This chain uses TRBV19 with TRBJ2-5; 11 nucleotides line up with TRBD2. The CDR3 contains 16 residues. V shed 5 bases, J shed 1 base, and the junction held 6 bases outside the gene matches. CDR1 is FNHDT, CDR2 SITEND, per germline (reference sequence). The sequenced CDR3 bases are TGTGCCAGCAGCAAACTGGGGGGGCGCGACCAAGACACCCAGTAC. Its protein product is CASSKLGGRDQDTQY. From start to end, the CDR3 is CASSKLGGRDQDTQYF.

There are a few counts of this clone. Gene names are mouse gene names. CDR3 sequence reads: CASSSLGSSYEQYF. CDR3 DNA (partial): TGTGCAAGCAGCTCCCTGGGGAGCTCCTATGAACAGTAC. The rearrangement uses TRBV16 and TRBJ2-7; D might be TRBD2 (6 bases). With the read ending 1 residue before the CDR3 end, the germline J gene is used to fill in that end. The CDR3 extends over 14 amino acids. The V end lost 4 bases, the J end lost 0 bases, and 10 bases lay between the germline ends. CDR1 is SGHSA, CDR2 FRNQAP, per germline.

Note on this clone: The germline and genes are mouse ones. CDR3 bases read: TGTGCCAGCAGTGATGGGGACTGGGGGGGGCTTGAACAGTAC. As protein: CASSDGDWGGLEQY. The whole CDR3 sequence reads CASSDGDWGGLEQYF. The chain is built from TRBV13-1 and TRBJ2-7; TRBD2 matches at 13 bases. The sequenced fragment ends 1 residue before the CDR3 boundary, so the rest is inferred from the germline J gene. The CDR3 totals 15 residues. Germline V gene sequence: CDR1 NSHNY, CDR2 SYGAGN. Unmatched junction bases numbered 3, after V lost 0 bases and J lost 6 bases.

As regards this clone: Mouse gene names and germline throughout. From the germline J gene comes the end of the CDR3, since the read stops 1 residue before it. The chain links TRBV26 to TRBJ2-7, with TRBD1 as a possible D gene (6 bases). Deletions cut 4 bases from V and 4 bases from J, with 8 bases between. In germline, CDR1 is KGHPV, CDR2 FQNQEV (reference sequence). This CDR3 is 12 amino acids long. The CDR3 loop is CASSRDKYEQYF. The CDR3 DNA, read in part, is TGTGCCAGCAGTCGGGACAAATATGAACAGTAC.

Comments on this clone: Gene names denote mouse genes. The observed sequence ends 1 residue before the CDR3 terminus, with the missing tail filled in from the germline J gene. The genes are TRBV12-2 and TRBJ1-3; D is ambiguous. Trimming took 2 bases from V and 0 from J, leaving 7 bases between them. The CDR3 loop spans 14 amino acids. Germline loops: CDR1 SGHLS, CDR2 HYDKME. The DNA read from the CDR3 is TGTGCCAGCTCTCACTCAAATTCTGGAAATACGCTCTAT. It translates to CASSHSNSGNTLY. The full-length CDR3 reads as CASSHSNSGNTLYF.

About this clone: Gene names follow the mouse nomenclature. The read ends 1 residue before the CDR3 terminus; that terminus is restored from the germline J gene. The V call is TRBV2, the J call TRBJ2-3; D tentatively reads TRBD1 or TRBD2 (6 bases each). This CDR3 has 15 residues. Trimming stripped 0 bases from V and 0 bases from J, with 7 bases between. Germline V CDR1 and CDR2: LGHNA, YSYQKL. CDR3 loop: CASSQEGASAETLYF. CDR3 DNA, as far as it was read: TGTGCCAGCAGCCAAGAGGGGGCTAGTGCAGAAACGCTGTAT.

This clone came up a few times. These gene names are mouse names. The sequenced fragment ends 1 residue before the CDR3 boundary, so the rest is inferred from the germline J gene. The J gene is TRBJ2-7, the V gene TRBV3; D might be TRBD1 (5 bases). The CDR3 covers 11 residues. Trimming took 5 bases from V and 4 from J, leaving 6 bases between them. Germline V CDR1 and CDR2: SNHLY, FYNGKV (reference sequence). The sequenced CDR3 bases are TGTGCCAGCAGCCAGGGTTATGAACAGTAC. Amino acids: CASSQGYEQY. The entire CDR3 is CASSQGYEQYF.